One and the same sample provided the 6 T cell receptor beta chains below, sequenced in a study of Ad26.COV2.S vaccination and SARS-CoV-2 variants. Only in-frame clones appear in the TCRdb table, and some are missing; sequencing was by immunoSEQ multiplex PCR. The sample has a few hundred thousand clones, 92% seen once. Treatment meaning: over 15 received Ad26.COV2.S at low or high dose, single or two shots; roughly 5 received placebo; per-sample allocation not given. Samples were taken on day 63 after the first vaccine or placebo injection. Sequenced here: peripheral blood, sampled in a trial of Ad26.COV2.S vaccine versus placebo. These receptors all stem from a person between 18 and 65 years old who received the Ad26.COV2.S COVID-19 vaccine or a placebo.

V and J are TRBV18 and TRBJ2-1; D possibly corresponds to TRBD2 (6 bases). CDR1 is KGHSH, CDR2 LQKENI, per germline. The V gene lost 4 bases and the J gene lost 10 bases, with 11 bases spanning the gap. This CDR3 spans 12 amino acids. The CDR3 nucleotides are TGTGCCAGCTCACTATCGCGGGGCGAGCAGTTCTTC. Amino acid sequence: CASSLSRGEQFF.

V gene TRBV19 combines with J gene TRBJ2-5; TRBD1 agrees at 10 bases. The germline CDR1 and CDR2 sequences are LNHDA and SQIVND (reference sequence). This CDR3 has 16 residues. V lost 3 bases, J lost 4 bases, and 8 bases stayed unmatched. The CDR3 spells CASSISGTGVGETQYF. CDR3 sequence (DNA): TGTGCCAGTAGTATTTCCGGGACAGGGGTCGGAGAGACCCAGTACTTC.

This clone was seen many times. The chain employs TRBV11-2 and TRBJ1-1; 9 nucleotides align to TRBD1. This CDR3 comprises 14 residues. V gave up 5 bases and J gave up 4 bases; unmatched junction bases: 5. Germline assignment: CDR1 SGHAT and CDR2 FQNNGV. CDR3 residues: CASSPTTGGTEAFF. CDR3 DNA sequence: TGTGCCAGCAGCCCCACGACAGGGGGCACTGAAGCTTTCTTT.

CDR3 loop: CASSSLGGSGNTIYF. For the CDR3, the DNA is TGTGCCAGCAGCTCTCTGGGGGGCTCTGGAAACACCATATATTTT. The chain couples TRBV7-2 to TRBJ1-3; perhaps TRBD1 as D (5 bases). Trimming pared 4 bases from V and 0 bases from J, leaving 10 bases between. The CDR3 loop spans 15 amino acids. Per the germline V gene, CDR1 is SGHTA and CDR2 is FQGNSA.

The genes are TRBV6-5 and TRBJ1-4; D is unresolved. This CDR3 is 14 amino acids long. Germline V lookup: CDR1 MNHEY, CDR2 SVGAGI. V gave up 2 bases and J gave up 4 bases, with 8 bases separating them. CDR3 bases: TGTGCCAGCAGTTACCGGGCCCTTAATGAAAAACTGTTTTTT. This encodes CASSYRALNEKLFF.

The rearrangement links TRBV6-5 to TRBJ1-1; D gene uncertain. Trimming left V 6 bases short and J 0 bases short, with 8 bases between. This CDR3 region has 13 residues. Germline lookup yields CDR1 MNHEY and CDR2 SVGAGI. The CDR3 spells CASRAWMNTEAFF. In DNA form, the CDR3 reads TGTGCCAGCAGGGCATGGATGAACACTGAAGCTTTCTTT.